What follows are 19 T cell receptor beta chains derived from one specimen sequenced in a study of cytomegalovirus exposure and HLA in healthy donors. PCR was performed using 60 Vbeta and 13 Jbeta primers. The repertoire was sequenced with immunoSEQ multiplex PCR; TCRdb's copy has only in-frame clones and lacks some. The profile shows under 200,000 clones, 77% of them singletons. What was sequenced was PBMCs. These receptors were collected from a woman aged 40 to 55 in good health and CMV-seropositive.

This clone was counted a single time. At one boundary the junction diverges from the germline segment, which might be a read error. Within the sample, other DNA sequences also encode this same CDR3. CDR3 amino acids: CSSSPGETQYF. The CDR3 DNA reads as TGTTCCAGCAGCCCCGGGGAGACCCAGTACTTC. V and J are TRBV7-9 and TRBJ2-5, with no clear D. There are 11 residues in the CDR3. Germline lookup yields CDR1 SEHNR and CDR2 FQNEAQ (reference sequence).

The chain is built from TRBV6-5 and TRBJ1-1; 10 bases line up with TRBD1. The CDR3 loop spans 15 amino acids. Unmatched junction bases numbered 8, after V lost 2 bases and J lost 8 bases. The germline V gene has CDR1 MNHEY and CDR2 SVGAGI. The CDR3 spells CASSYVGQGEREAFF. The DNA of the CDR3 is TGTGCCAGCAGTTACGTCGGACAGGGGGAGAGAGAAGCTTTCTTT.

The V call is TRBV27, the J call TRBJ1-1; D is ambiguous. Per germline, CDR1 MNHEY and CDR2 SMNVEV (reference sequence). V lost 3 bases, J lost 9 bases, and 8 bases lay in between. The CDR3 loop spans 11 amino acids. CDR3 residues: CASSLGRKAFF. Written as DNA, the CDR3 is TGTGCCAGCAGTTTGGGCAGGAAAGCTTTCTTT.

The CDR3 region has the DNA TGTGCCAGCTCACCAGGCGGGGGAGAGACCCAGTACTTC. Its translation: CASSPGGGETQYF. The gene calls are TRBV18 and TRBJ2-5; 7 bases fit TRBD2. The CDR3 runs 13 residues. CDR1 is KGHSH, CDR2 LQKENI, per germline. Losses at the gene ends were 2 bases for V and 4 bases for J; bases not matched to a gene: 1.

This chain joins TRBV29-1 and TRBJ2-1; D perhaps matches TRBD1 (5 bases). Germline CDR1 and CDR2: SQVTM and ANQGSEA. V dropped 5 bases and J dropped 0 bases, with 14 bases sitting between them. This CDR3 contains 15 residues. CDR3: CSVSTGLSSYNEQFF. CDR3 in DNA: TGCAGCGTTAGTACAGGTTTAAGCTCCTACAATGAGCAGTTCTTC.

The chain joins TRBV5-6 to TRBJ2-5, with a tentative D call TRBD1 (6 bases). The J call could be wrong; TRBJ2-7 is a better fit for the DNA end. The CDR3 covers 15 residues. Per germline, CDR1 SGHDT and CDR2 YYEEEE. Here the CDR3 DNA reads TGTGCCAGCACTCGCACCGGGACAACATCCTACGAGCAGTACTTC. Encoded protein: CASTRTGTTSYEQYF.

This chain's CDR3 is CASSPEGTEAFF. CDR3 sequence (DNA): TGTGCCAGCTCACCAGAGGGAACTGAAGCTTTCTTT. The V and J genes are TRBV18 and TRBJ1-1, with D uncertain. CDR1 and CDR2 from the germline V gene are KGHSH and LQKENI. Trimming removed 2 bases from V and 5 bases from J, with 6 bases in between. CDR3 length: 12 residues. The full variable domain, completed using reference TRBV18 and TRBJ1-1, is NAGVMQNPRHLVRRRGQEARLRCSPMKGHSHVYWYRQLPEEGLKFMVYLQKENIIDESGMPKERFSAEFPKEGPSILRIQQVVRGDSAAYFCASSPEGTEAFFGQGTRLTVV.

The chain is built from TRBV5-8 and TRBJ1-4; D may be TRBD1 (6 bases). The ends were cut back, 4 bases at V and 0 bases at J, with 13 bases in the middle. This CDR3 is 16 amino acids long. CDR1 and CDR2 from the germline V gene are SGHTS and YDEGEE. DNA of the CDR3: TGTGCCAGCAGCGGCGGGGGCGGATCAACTAATGAAAAACTGTTTTTT. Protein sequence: CASSGGGGSTNEKLFF.

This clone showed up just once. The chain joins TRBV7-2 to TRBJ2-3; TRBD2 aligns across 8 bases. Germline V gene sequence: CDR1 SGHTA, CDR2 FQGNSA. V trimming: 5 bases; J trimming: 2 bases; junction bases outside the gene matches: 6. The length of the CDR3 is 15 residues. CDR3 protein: CASSPGGLATDTQYF. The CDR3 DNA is TGTGCCAGCAGCCCGGGGGGGCTCGCCACAGATACGCAGTATTTT.

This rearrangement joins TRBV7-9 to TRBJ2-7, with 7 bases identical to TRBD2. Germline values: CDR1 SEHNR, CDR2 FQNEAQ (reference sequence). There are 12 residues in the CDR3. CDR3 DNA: TGTTCCGCCGGGACTACCTCCTACGAGCAGTACTTC. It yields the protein CSAGTTSYEQYF. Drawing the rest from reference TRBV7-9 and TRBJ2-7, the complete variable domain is DTGVSQNPRHKITKRGQNVTFRCDPISEHNRLYWYRQTLGQGPEFLTYFQNEAQLEKSRLLSDRFSAERPKGSFSTLEIQRTEQGDSAMYLCSAGTTSYEQYFGPGTRLTVT.

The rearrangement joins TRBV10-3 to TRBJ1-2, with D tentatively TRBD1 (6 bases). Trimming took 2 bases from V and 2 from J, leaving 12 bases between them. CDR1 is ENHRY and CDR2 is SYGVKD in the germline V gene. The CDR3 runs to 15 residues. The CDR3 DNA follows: TGTGCCATCAGTGAGAATCCGGGACACAACTATGGCTACACCTTC. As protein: CAISENPGHNYGYTF.

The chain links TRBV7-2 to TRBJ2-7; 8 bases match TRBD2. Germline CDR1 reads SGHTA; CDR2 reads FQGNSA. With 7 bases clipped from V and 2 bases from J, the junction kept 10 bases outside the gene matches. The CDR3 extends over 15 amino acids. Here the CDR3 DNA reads TGTGCCAGCACCTCCGGGCTAGCGGGTACCTACGAGCAGTACTTC. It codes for CASTSGLAGTYEQYF.

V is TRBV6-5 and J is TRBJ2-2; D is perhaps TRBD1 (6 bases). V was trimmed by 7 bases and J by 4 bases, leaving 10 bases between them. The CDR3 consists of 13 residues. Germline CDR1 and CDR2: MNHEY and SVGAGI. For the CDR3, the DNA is TGTGCCAGCACCGGGACAAGCACCGGGGAGCTGTTTTTT. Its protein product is CASTGTSTGELFF.

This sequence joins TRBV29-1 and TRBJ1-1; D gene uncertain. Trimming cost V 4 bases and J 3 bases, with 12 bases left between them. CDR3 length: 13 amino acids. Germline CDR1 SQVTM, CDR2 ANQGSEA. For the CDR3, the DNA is TGCAGCGTTGGCAGAGGTGAGGACACTGAAGCTTTCTTT. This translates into CSVGRGEDTEAFF.

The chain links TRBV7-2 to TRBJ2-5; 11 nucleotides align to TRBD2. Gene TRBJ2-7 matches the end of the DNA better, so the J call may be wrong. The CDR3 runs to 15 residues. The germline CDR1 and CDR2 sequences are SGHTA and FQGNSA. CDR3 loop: CASSLVSGGAYEQYF. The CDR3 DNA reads TGTGCCAGCAGCTTAGTTAGCGGGGGGGCCTACGAGCAGTACTTC.

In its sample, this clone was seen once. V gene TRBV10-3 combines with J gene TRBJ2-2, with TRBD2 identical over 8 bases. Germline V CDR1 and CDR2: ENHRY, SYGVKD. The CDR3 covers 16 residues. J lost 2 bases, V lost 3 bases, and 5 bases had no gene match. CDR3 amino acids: CAISDWRGENTGELFF. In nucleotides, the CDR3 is TGTGCCATCAGTGATTGGCGGGGGGAAAACACCGGGGAGCTGTTTTTT.

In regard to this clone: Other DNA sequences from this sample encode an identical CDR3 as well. The CDR3 coding sequence is TGTGCCTGGAGTGGGCCCGGGGAAAAACTGTTTTTT. This sequence encodes CAWSGPGEKLFF. This chain uses TRBV30 with TRBJ1-4; D unresolved. V was pared by 1 base and J by 8 bases, with 8 bases between. The CDR3 contains 12 residues. Germline lookup yields CDR1 GTSNPN and CDR2 SVGIG (reference sequence).

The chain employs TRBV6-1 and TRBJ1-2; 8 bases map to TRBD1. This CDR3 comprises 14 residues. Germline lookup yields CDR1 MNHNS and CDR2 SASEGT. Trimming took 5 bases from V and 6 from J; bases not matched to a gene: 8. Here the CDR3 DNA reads TGTGCCAGCAGTAGACAGGGGATAAGTGATGGCTACACCTTC. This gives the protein CASSRQGISDGYTF.

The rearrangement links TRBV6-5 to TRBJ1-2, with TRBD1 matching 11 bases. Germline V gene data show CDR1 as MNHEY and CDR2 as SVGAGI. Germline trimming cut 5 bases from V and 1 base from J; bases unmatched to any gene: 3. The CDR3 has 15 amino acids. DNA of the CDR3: TGTGCCAGCAGTCAGGGGACAGGGGGTAACTATGGCTACACCTTC. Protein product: CASSQGTGGNYGYTF.